The present entry profiles one TCR beta chain with its context. Its antigen is unknown. This CDR3 spans 15 amino acids. Germline loops: CDR1 MNHEY, CDR2 SVGEGT. The data are from a study of monozygotic twins with inflammatory bowel disease. Study-level results: No one strong IBD-associated signal or clonotype was supported.

Researchers used template switching to add UMIs featuring a 6-nucleotide sample barcode. TCRdb re-called the 5' RACE reads; one entry per CDR3 protein, DNA not given. This sample's clone table lists around 150,000 distinct CDR3 sequences. This sequence joins TRBV6-2 or TRBV6-3 and TRBJ2-1; no DNA is available, so the TRBD2 call from TCRdb remains unchecked. This receptor was taken from a human donor with ulcerative colitis or Crohn's disease, or a healthy co-twin of an affected twin (not recorded which). The sample consisted of blood. CDR3 region: CASSYSRGRFNGQFF.